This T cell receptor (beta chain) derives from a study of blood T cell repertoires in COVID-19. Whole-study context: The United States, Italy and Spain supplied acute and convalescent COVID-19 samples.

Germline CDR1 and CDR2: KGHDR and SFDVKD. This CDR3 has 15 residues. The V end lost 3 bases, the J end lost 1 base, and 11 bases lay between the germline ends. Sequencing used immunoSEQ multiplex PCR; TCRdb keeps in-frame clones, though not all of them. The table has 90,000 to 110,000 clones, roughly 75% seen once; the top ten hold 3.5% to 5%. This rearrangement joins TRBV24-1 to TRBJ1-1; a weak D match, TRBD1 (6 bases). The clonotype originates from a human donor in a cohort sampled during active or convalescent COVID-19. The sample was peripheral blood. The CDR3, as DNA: TGTGCCACCAGTGATCCCAGGGGCGGGAACACTGAAGCTTTCTTT. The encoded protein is CATSDPRGGNTEAFF.